This section outlines one T cell receptor beta chain sequence together with its context. The antigen is not known. This sample was included in a study of T cell repertoires in cytomegalovirus infection. Each CDR3 protein is one row after TCRdb ran MiXCR on the reads. The table includes 150,000 to 200,000 distinct CDR3 sequences, approximately 20% detected once. Overall study findings and caveats: CMV-specific TCR beta clonotypes restricted by HLA-C dominated the ex vivo response.

V lost 4 bases, J lost 7 bases, and 16 bases stayed unmatched. The CDR3 runs to 17 residues. The germline gives CDR1 SGHDN, CDR2 FVKESK. The receptor's source is a human donor in good health (CMV status not recorded). Some clones in this sample may be carry-over from other donors' samples. Sample: PBMCs. The V and J genes are TRBV14 and TRBJ2-1; 7 bases map to TRBD1. CDR3 loop: CASSRTTPDRFKNEQFF. The CDR3 bases are TGTGCCAGCAGCCGAACAACTCCGGACAGGTTTAAGAATGAGCAGTTCTTC.